The rows below give T cell receptor beta chains drawn from one sample of a study of cytomegalovirus exposure and HLA in healthy donors. The assay was immunoSEQ multiplex PCR, and TCRdb's table has in-frame clones only and misses some. Here the sample spans about 250,000 clones, roughly 90% being singletons. Sequencing was performed on PBMCs. The receptor source for this set is a man aged 18-30 years in good health and CMV-seropositive. CDR3s include the opening cysteine and the closing phenylalanine or tryptophan. Fields, in order: clone size, J gene, V gene, D gene, CDR3 DNA, CDR3 protein. A D gene is named only where the DNA matches it firmly. For some rows the clone size is stated as once, few or many, or as a class when expanded; others skip it.

size: -
J: TRBJ2-2
V: TRBV4-1
D: -
DNA: TGCGCCAGCAGCCAAGATTTTAGGGGTTCCGGGGAGCTGTTTTTT
CDR3: CASSQDFRGSGELFF

size: -
J: TRBJ2-3
V: TRBV6-6
D: -
DNA: TGTGCCACCAAGTCAAAGGGGTACACAGATACGCAGTATTTT
CDR3: CATKSKGYTDTQYF

size: -
J: TRBJ2-5
V: TRBV10-2
D: -
DNA: TGCGCCAGCAGTGATGCAGGGGTTTGGGAGACCCAGTACTTC
CDR3: CASSDAGVWETQYF

size: -
J: TRBJ2-7
V: TRBV5-4
D: TRBD1
DNA: TGTGCCAGCAGCGGACGGACAGGAACCTCCTACGAGCAGTACTTC
CDR3: CASSGRTGTSYEQYF

size: -
J: TRBJ1-2
V: TRBV4-3
D: -
DNA: TGCGCCAGCAGCCAAGAAGGCAGCTATGGCTACACCTTC
CDR3: CASSQEGSYGYTF

size: few
J: TRBJ1-1
V: TRBV19
D: -
DNA: TGTGCCAGTTCGAGGGTCCCGGGACTCCGAGCAAAGGGGACTGAAGCTTTCTTT
CDR3: CASSRVPGLRAKGTEAFF

size: -
J: TRBJ1-5
V: TRBV30
D: TRBD1
DNA: TGTGCCTGGAGCGCCGGGACAGGGGGGTTACCCCAGCATTTT
CDR3: CAWSAGTGGLPQHF

size: once
J: TRBJ1-1
V: TRBV5-1
D: -
DNA: TGCGCCAGCAGCTTCGGAAGCGGGAACACTGAAGCTTTCTTT
CDR3: CASSFGSGNTEAFF

size: -
J: TRBJ2-1
V: TRBV2
D: -
DNA: TGTGCCAGCGAAAGGGGCCAGACCTCCTACAATGAGCAGTTCTTC
CDR3: CASERGQTSYNEQFF

size: once
J: TRBJ2-7
V: TRBV28
D: -
DNA: TGTGCCAGCAGTAAATATTCCGGGACATTCTCCTACGAGCAGTACTTC
CDR3: CASSKYSGTFSYEQYF

size: once
J: TRBJ2-5
V: TRBV6-5
D: -
DNA: TGTGCCAGCAGTTACGCGGTCGGGGAGACCCAGTACTTC
CDR3: CASSYAVGETQYF

size: -
J: TRBJ2-1
V: TRBV5-6
D: -
DNA: TGTGCCAGCAGCCCAGGACTCAATGAGCAGTTCTTC
CDR3: CASSPGLNEQFF

size: -
J: TRBJ1-1
V: TRBV19
D: -
DNA: TGTGCCAGTACGGACAGCATGAACACTGAAGCTTTCTTT
CDR3: CASTDSMNTEAFF

size: -
J: TRBJ2-7
V: TRBV27
D: -
DNA: TGTGCCAGCGGAATCTACGAGCAGTACTTC
CDR3: CASGIYEQYF

size: few
J: TRBJ2-7
V: TRBV7-2
D: -
DNA: TGTGCCAGCTCCTACTGGGGCCTCGAGCAGTACTTC
CDR3: CASSYWGLEQYF

size: once
J: TRBJ1-2
V: TRBV6-5
D: -
DNA: TGTGCCAGCACCTCCCCGGGAGCAAACTATGGCTACACCTTC
CDR3: CASTSPGANYGYTF

size: -
J: TRBJ1-1
V: TRBV7-7
D: -
DNA: TGTGCCAGCAGTGCGACGCCCGGTGACACTGAAGCTTTCTTT
CDR3: CASSATPGDTEAFF

size: -
J: TRBJ2-7
V: TRBV5-6
D: -
DNA: TGTGCCAGCAGCGAACAATACAGGGAGTTCTCCTACGAGCAGTACTTC
CDR3: CASSEQYREFSYEQYF

size: -
J: TRBJ2-2
V: TRBV5-1
D: -
DNA: TGCGCCAGCCACTTGCCGGGAAGGGGAACCGGGGAGCTGTTTTTT
CDR3: CASHLPGRGTGELFF

size: -
J: TRBJ2-7
V: TRBV27
D: TRBD2
DNA: TGTGCCAGCAGTTTATCAAGTCCTAGCGGGAGGTTCCCCTTCTCCTACGAGCAGTACTTC
CDR3: CASSLSSPSGRFPFSYEQYF

size: -
J: TRBJ2-7
V: TRBV18
D: -
DNA: TGTGCCAGCTCATCCTGGACGGTAGGGAGCTCCTACGAGCAGTACTTC
CDR3: CASSSWTVGSSYEQYF

size: -
J: TRBJ1-2
V: TRBV28
D: -
DNA: TGTGCCAGCAGTTCAGGGTTTACCCTGTATGGCTACACCTTC
CDR3: CASSSGFTLYGYTF

size: -
J: TRBJ2-3
V: TRBV2
D: TRBD2
DNA: TGTGCCAGCAGTCTCGGACTAGCGGGAGTGGGTACGCAGTATTTT
CDR3: CASSLGLAGVGTQYF

size: -
J: TRBJ1-2
V: TRBV7-8
D: TRBD1
DNA: TGTGCCAGCAGCTTCGGACAGGGGGCTTTTGGCTACACCTTC
CDR3: CASSFGQGAFGYTF

size: -
J: TRBJ1-1
V: TRBV29-1
D: -
DNA: TGCAGCGCCAGTACTCTTTCTGGGCCTTGGAACACTGAAGCTTTCTTT
CDR3: CSASTLSGPWNTEAFF

size: -
J: TRBJ1-2
V: TRBV28
D: -
DNA: TGTGCCAGCAGGGGGGGGCCGAGGAACTATGGCTACACCTTC
CDR3: CASRGGPRNYGYTF

size: few
J: TRBJ2-4
V: TRBV18
D: TRBD1
DNA: TGTGCCAGCTCACCACTTACAGGGGGTACTGCTGACATTCAGTACTTC
CDR3: CASSPLTGGTADIQYF

size: -
J: TRBJ2-3
V: TRBV7-2
D: TRBD2
DNA: TGTGCCAGCAGCTTGACTAGCGGGACCCCTGGCGATACGCAGTATTTT
CDR3: CASSLTSGTPGDTQYF

size: -
J: TRBJ2-3
V: TRBV5-1
D: -
DNA: TGCGCCAGCAGCTTGAACAGGTCCCCCCGCACAGATACGCAGTATTTT
CDR3: CASSLNRSPRTDTQYF

size: -
J: TRBJ2-7
V: TRBV19
D: TRBD2
DNA: TGTGCCAGTAAAGCTAGCGGGAGCATGGGCTACGAGCAGTACTTC
CDR3: CASKASGSMGYEQYF

size: -
J: TRBJ1-3
V: TRBV5-6
D: -
DNA: TGTGCCAGCAGCTCTCGGGCGTACTCTGGAAACACCATATATTTT
CDR3: CASSSRAYSGNTIYF

size: -
J: TRBJ2-7
V: TRBV7-9
D: TRBD1
DNA: TGTGCCAGCAGCCACGGGACAGGGTCCCCCTACGAGCAGTACTTC
CDR3: CASSHGTGSPYEQYF

size: -
J: TRBJ2-3
V: TRBV11-2
D: -
DNA: TGTGCCAGCGAGAGAAGCTTTACAGATACGCAGTATTTT
CDR3: CASERSFTDTQYF

size: -
J: TRBJ2-5
V: TRBV10-3
D: TRBD2
DNA: TGTGCCATCAGCCCAGCGGGAGAGGAGACCCAGTACTTC
CDR3: CAISPAGEETQYF

size: -
J: TRBJ1-3
V: TRBV28
D: -
DNA: TGTGCCAGCATCTCCCCCGGAAACACCATATATTTT
CDR3: CASISPGNTIYF

size: -
J: TRBJ1-1
V: TRBV4-2
D: -
DNA: TGTGCCAGCAGCCCCGGGGTGAGTCTCGGCACTGAAGCTTTCTTT
CDR3: CASSPGVSLGTEAFF

size: once
J: TRBJ2-2
V: TRBV12-5
D: -
DNA: TGTGCTAGTGGTTCCAGTTACAGAATACTCACCGGGGAGCTGTTTTTT
CDR3: CASGSSYRILTGELFF

size: -
J: TRBJ2-7
V: TRBV18
D: -
DNA: TGTGCCAGCTCCGGGGGGCGGGGCTCCTACGAGCAGTACTTC
CDR3: CASSGGRGSYEQYF

size: -
J: TRBJ2-7
V: TRBV27
D: TRBD1
DNA: TGTGCCAGCAGTTTGTCGCCGGGACAGATTTACGAGCAGTACTTC
CDR3: CASSLSPGQIYEQYF

size: -
J: TRBJ2-7
V: TRBV15
D: TRBD1
DNA: TGTGCCACCAGCCGGACAGGGAAGTCCTACGAGCAGTACTTC
CDR3: CATSRTGKSYEQYF

size: -
J: TRBJ2-7
V: TRBV6-1
D: -
DNA: TGTGCCAGCAGTGGCACCGGGTTCCTCTACGAGCAGTACTTC
CDR3: CASSGTGFLYEQYF

size: -
J: TRBJ1-1
V: TRBV27
D: TRBD1
DNA: TGTGCCAGCAGTAAGGACAGGGTGAACACTGAAGCTTTCTTT
CDR3: CASSKDRVNTEAFF

size: -
J: TRBJ2-7
V: TRBV5-1
D: -
DNA: TGCGCCAGCAGCTTGGCAGCGGAGACCTCCTACGAGCAGTACTTC
CDR3: CASSLAAETSYEQYF

size: once
J: TRBJ2-1
V: TRBV28
D: -
DNA: TGTGCCAGCAGTTTATCAGGCAGGGGAACTGAGCAGTTCTTC
CDR3: CASSLSGRGTEQFF

size: -
J: TRBJ2-7
V: TRBV5-8
D: -
DNA: TGTGCCAGCAGCTTGGGGAGGTCCTACGAGCAGTACTTC
CDR3: CASSLGRSYEQYF